The 15 T cell receptor beta chains below come from one sample, sequenced in a study of blood T cell repertoires in COVID-19. Libraries were prepared by immunoSEQ multiplex PCR; TCRdb keeps only in-frame clonotypes and omits some of them. The sample lists more than 45,000 clones; 86% were seen once. Specimen: peripheral blood. These receptors originate from an older man with acute or convalescent COVID-19.

This chain links TRBV11-3 with TRBJ2-1, with D uncertain. V dropped 0 bases and J dropped 0 bases, with 12 bases sitting between them. Per the germline V gene, CDR1 is SGHNT and CDR2 is YENEEA. The CDR3 has 17 residues. For the CDR3, the DNA is TGTGCCAGCAGCTTAGAGGGCACAGTTAACTCCTACAATGAGCAGTTCTTC. Protein: CASSLEGTVNSYNEQFF.

This chain connects TRBV6-6 to TRBJ2-5; 9 nucleotides line up with TRBD2. This CDR3 comprises 16 residues. Trimming took 2 bases from V and 3 from J; bases not matched to a gene: 7. Looked up from germline, CDR1 is MNHNY and CDR2 is SVGAGI (reference sequence). The CDR3 DNA reads TGTGCCAGCAGTTACCCACTAGCGGGTAAAGAAGAGACCCAGTACTTC. Translating gives CASSYPLAGKEETQYF.

The V gene is TRBV10-3, the J gene TRBJ1-4, with D possibly TRBD1 on 5 matching bases. Germline V gene sequence: CDR1 ENHRY, CDR2 SYGVKD. V gave up 2 bases and J gave up 7 bases, with 11 bases separating them. CDR3 length: 14 amino acids. The CDR3, as DNA: TGTGCCATCAGTGAGGTCGGGGGTGGTGAAAAACTGTTTTTT. This sequence encodes CAISEVGGGEKLFF.

The V and J genes are TRBV18 and TRBJ2-3, with D possibly matching TRBD1 (5 bases). Per the germline V gene, CDR1 is KGHSH and CDR2 is LQKENI. This CDR3 comprises 13 residues. The V end lost 7 bases, the J end lost 4 bases, and 12 bases lay between the germline ends. The CDR3 bases are TGTGCCAGCTTAGACAGCTTGGCAGATACGCAGTATTTT. It codes for CASLDSLADTQYF.

The rearrangement uses TRBV18 and TRBJ2-3; maybe TRBD1 (5 bases). Germline V gene lookup returns CDR1 KGHSH and CDR2 LQKENI. The CDR3 is 13 residues long. Trimming removed 3 bases from V and 3 bases from J, with 7 bases in between. In nucleotides, the CDR3 is TGTGCCAGCTCACCCAGACAGACAGATACGCAGTATTTT. Its translation is CASSPRQTDTQYF.

This chain uses TRBV18 with TRBJ2-1; TRBD1 might be the D (7 bases). Trimming shortened V by 3 bases and J by 4 bases, and 13 bases separated the two germline ends. The germline V gene encodes CDR1 KGHSH and CDR2 LQKENI. This CDR3 contains 15 residues. The CDR3 nucleotides are TGTGCCAGCTCACCCCAGGGGGGCCTATACAATGAGCAGTTCTTC. Its translation is CASSPQGGLYNEQFF.

The CDR3 region is CASSVGRAGTGQETQYF. DNA for the CDR3: TGTGCCAGCAGCGTAGGTAGGGCAGGGACAGGCCAAGAGACCCAGTACTTC. This chain joins TRBV9 and TRBJ2-5; 8 bases align to TRBD1. Germline assignment: CDR1 SGDLS and CDR2 YYNGEE. CDR3 length: 17 residues. Unmatched junction bases numbered 8, after V lost 0 bases and J lost 1 base.

The V and J genes are TRBV4-1 and TRBJ1-1; D remains ambiguous. V gave up 4 bases and J gave up 5 bases, with 11 bases separating them. CDR3 length: 13 amino acids. In germline, CDR1 is MGHRA, CDR2 YSYEKL. CDR3: CASSRGMGTEAFF. CDR3 sequence (DNA): TGCGCCAGCAGCCGAGGGATGGGGACTGAAGCTTTCTTT.

The V and J genes are TRBV5-4 and TRBJ2-5, with TRBD1 identical over 9 bases. V lost 3 bases and J lost 4; bases outside the gene matches: 1. Germline V gene data show CDR1 as SGHNT and CDR2 as YYREEE (reference sequence). This CDR3 comprises 13 residues. The CDR3 sequence: CASSWDRVETQYF. The CDR3 DNA reads as TGTGCCAGCAGCTGGGACAGGGTAGAGACCCAGTACTTC.

The chain carries TRBV19 and TRBJ1-1; D uncertain. Trimming stripped 7 bases from V and 1 base from J, with 7 bases between. Germline-derived CDR1 and CDR2 are LNHDA and SQIVND (reference sequence). The CDR3 consists of 12 residues. This chain's CDR3 is CASNLPNTEAFF. The DNA for the CDR3 is TGTGCCAGTAATCTTCCGAACACTGAAGCTTTCTTT.

The chain couples TRBV19 to TRBJ2-7; TRBD1 matches 11 bases. J lost 1 base, V lost 4 bases, and 3 bases had no gene match. The CDR3 loop spans 15 amino acids. Germline assignment: CDR1 LNHDA and CDR2 SQIVND (reference sequence). CDR3 protein: CASSRTGGGSYEQYF. CDR3 nucleotide sequence: TGTGCCAGTAGTAGGACAGGGGGCGGTTCCTACGAGCAGTACTTC.

The chain couples TRBV18 to TRBJ1-3; D call uncertain. This CDR3 is built from 16 residues. The V end lost 3 bases, the J end lost 0 bases, and 12 bases lay between the germline ends. Germline V lookup: CDR1 KGHSH, CDR2 LQKENI. CDR3 residues: CASSPMILVSGNTIYF. The CDR3 nucleotides read TGTGCCAGCTCACCTATGATACTTGTCTCTGGAAACACCATATATTTT.

This clone was detected only a few times. This rearrangement joins TRBV7-2 to TRBJ2-7; TRBD1 agrees at 10 bases. The junction had 2 bases not matched to a gene; V was cut back by 0 bases and J by 6 bases. This CDR3 is built from 14 residues. Germline V gene sequence: CDR1 SGHTA, CDR2 FQGNSA. This chain's CDR3 is CASSLAWTGGEQYF. CDR3 in DNA: TGTGCCAGCAGCTTAGCCTGGACAGGGGGCGAGCAGTACTTC.

The rearrangement uses TRBV6-5 and TRBJ1-5; 7 bases line up with TRBD1. Trimming at V came to 4 bases and at J to 6 bases, leaving 3 bases not matched to a gene. The CDR3 consists of 13 residues. Germline values: CDR1 MNHEY, CDR2 SVGAGI. The CDR3 loop reads CASSSDRAQPQHF. CDR3 DNA: TGTGCCAGCAGTTCCGACAGGGCTCAGCCCCAGCATTTT.

V is TRBV18 and J is TRBJ2-7; 8 bases align to TRBD1. Germline V gene sequence: CDR1 KGHSH, CDR2 LQKENI. With V trimmed by 10 bases and J by 4 bases, 12 bases remained unmatched. This CDR3 contains 14 residues. CDR3 in DNA: TGTGCCACCACCCGGGACAGGACCGAATACGAGCAGTACTTC. Translation gives CATTRDRTEYEQYF.